This T cell receptor beta chain was captured by sequencing in a study of Graves' ophthalmopathy and Graves' hyperthyroidism. Study information: There was a collection of peripheral blood at initial diagnosis, before any treatment.

The PBMC fraction was derived from about 9.2 ml of fresh peripheral blood. With V trimmed by 6 bases and J by 3 bases, 10 bases remained unmatched. The CDR3 spans 15 residues. Germline CDR1 is ENHRY and CDR2 is SYGVKD. With respect to this clonotype: Its antigen is unidentified.

Study outcomes and limitations: Its predictions of ophthalmopathy progression gave the model 70.59% sensitivity and 72% to 85% specificity.

Amplified TCR beta CDR3 regions were obtained using RNA transcripts as template. First-round RT-PCR used HTBI primers; second-round multiplex PCR followed. TCRdb itself ran the multiplex PCR reads through MiXCR, one entry per CDR3 protein. In the table there are approximately 700,000 distinct CDR3 sequences, around 40% of which are singletons. The TCR originated in an adult man with Graves' ophthalmopathy. This chain joins TRBV10-3 and TRBJ2-5; the match to TRBD1 covers 7 bases. The sample taken for sequencing was peripheral blood. For the CDR3, the DNA is TGTGCCATCAGCCTTAACCGGGACAGAAAAGAGACCCAGTACTTC. It yields the protein CAISLNRDRKETQYF.